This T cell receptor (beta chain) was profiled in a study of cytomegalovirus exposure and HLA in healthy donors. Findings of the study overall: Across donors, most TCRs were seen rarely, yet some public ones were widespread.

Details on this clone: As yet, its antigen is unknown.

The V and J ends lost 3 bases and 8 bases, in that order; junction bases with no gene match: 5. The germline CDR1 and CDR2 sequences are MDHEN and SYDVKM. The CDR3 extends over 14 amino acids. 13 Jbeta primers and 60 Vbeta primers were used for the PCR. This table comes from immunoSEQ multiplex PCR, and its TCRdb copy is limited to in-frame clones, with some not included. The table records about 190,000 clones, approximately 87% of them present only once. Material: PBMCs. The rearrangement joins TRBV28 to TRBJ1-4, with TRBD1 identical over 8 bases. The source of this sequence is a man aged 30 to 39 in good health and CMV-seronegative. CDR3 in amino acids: CASSFWTGKEKLFF. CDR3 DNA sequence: TGTGCCAGCAGTTTCTGGACAGGGAAGGAAAAACTGTTTTTT.